The 2 T cell receptor beta chains below come from one sample, sequenced in a study of blood T cells in healthy people across ages. Through a sample-barcoded 5' primer and a J-beta primer mix, a second PCR was run for roughly 6 to 11 cycles. TCRdb reprocessed the 5' RACE reads with MiXCR, giving one entry per CDR3 protein. Of 630,000 or so distinct CDR3 sequences listed, roughly 31% are singletons. Material for sequencing was blood. These receptor sequences come from a woman of 80 years or more in good health.

The V gene is TRBV6-5, the J gene TRBJ1-1; D not certain. V shed 6 bases and J shed 0 bases, with 8 bases lying between them. Per germline, CDR1 MNHEY and CDR2 SVGAGI. CDR3 length: 13 amino acids. The CDR3 nucleotides read TGTGCCAGCAGGTCCTCCATGAACACTGAAGCTTTCTTT. It specifies CASRSSMNTEAFF.

This sequence joins TRBV15 and TRBJ2-7; 8 bases fit TRBD2. The J call is uncertain, as TRBJ2-5 better fits the DNA end. The germline gives CDR1 LNHNV, CDR2 YYDKDF (reference sequence). The CDR3 totals 13 residues. This CDR3 reads CATSTRGGETQYF. The DNA of the CDR3 is TGTGCCACCAGCACCCGGGGGGGAGAGACCCAGTACTTC.